This T cell receptor (beta chain) stems from a study of control samples from healthy donors and cancer patients. Germline V CDR1 and CDR2: LGHNA, YSLEER. CDR3 length: 16 residues. After removal of 0 bases from V and 11 bases from J, the junction contained 11 bases not matched to a gene. Only in-frame clones appear in the TCRdb table, and some are missing; sequencing was by immunoSEQ multiplex PCR. The table records about 150,000 clones, 94% of them present only once. Sequences were obtained from blood. The TCR was taken from a woman aged 40 to 55 in good health. This chain joins TRBV4-3 and TRBJ2-1, with 9 nucleotides matching TRBD2. CDR3 in amino acids: CASSQERLAGSWKQFF. DNA for the CDR3: TGCGCCAGCAGCCAAGAGCGGCTAGCGGGATCGTGGAAGCAGTTCTTC.